The following is a T cell receptor (beta chain) sequence with its context. Its antigen remains unidentified. Prepared libraries of TCR beta cDNA carried unique molecular identifiers. Starting from roughly 1 to 10 million T cells, the study yielded a few hundred thousand cDNA molecules. TCRdb reprocessed the PCR reads via MiXCR and lists one record per CDR3 protein. In the table there are 750,000 to 950,000 distinct CDR3 sequences, roughly 58% of which are singletons. The V end lost 0 bases, the J end lost 4 bases, and 12 bases lay between the germline ends. This CDR3 contains 15 residues. Germline-derived CDR1 and CDR2 are DFQATT and SNEGSKA (reference sequence). The data stem from a study of post-analysis software for immune sequencing data. Study-wide background: As for disease course, relapsing-remitting, secondary progressive and progressive-relapsing multiple sclerosis were all included.

Study-wide points: Controls had significantly higher normalized Chao1 diversity than multiple sclerosis patients. Five TRBV segments (TRBV5-6, TRBV5-1 and TRBV20-1 among them) occurred more frequently in patients than in controls.

The receptor was isolated from a girl aged 5-17 years with multiple sclerosis. Sequenced material: blood. V and J are TRBV20-1 and TRBJ2-2; D possibly matches TRBD1 or TRBD2 (7 bases each). For the CDR3, the DNA is TGCAGTGCTAGAGATCCCAGGGGGGGCACCGGGGAGCTGTTTTTT. Amino acid sequence: CSARDPRGGTGELFF.